This TCR beta chain is drawn from a study of blood T cell repertoires in COVID-19. The protocol was immunoSEQ multiplex PCR, while the TCRdb copy is restricted to in-frame clones and leaves out a portion. Found here are around 380,000 clones, about 90% of them singletons; the top ten hold 1.3%. This clone was recorded once. Recruitment covered about 25 US areas and drew participants whose ages spanned roughly 18 to 89 years. Material for sequencing was PBMCs or T cells enriched from blood (not recorded which). The TCR originated in a man under 40 who had recovered from COVID-19.

CDR3 sequence (DNA): TGTGCCAGCAGTGTCGACGGGGTCTATGGCTACACCTTC. It translates to CASSVDGVYGYTF. This chain uses TRBV2 with TRBJ1-2; D call uncertain. V was clipped by 4 bases and J by 4 bases, with 10 bases between them. Germline CDR1 is SNHLY and CDR2 is FYNNEI. The CDR3 runs 13 residues. Full variable domain (missing parts from reference TRBV2 and TRBJ1-2): EPEVTQTPSHQVTQMGQEVILRCVPISNHLYFYWYRQILGQKVEFLVSFYNNEISEKSEIFDDQFSVERPDGSNFTLKIRSTKLEDSAMYFCASSVDGVYGYTFGSGTRLTVV.